A selection of T cell receptor beta chains follows, all from one sample in a study of T cells in Graves' hyperthyroidism and ophthalmopathy. TCRdb itself ran the multiplex PCR reads through MiXCR, one entry per CDR3 protein. Here the sample spans some 600,000 distinct CDR3 sequences, about 45% being singletons. The sample comprised peripheral blood or thyroid tissue (not recorded which). The receptors originated from a woman between 18 and 30 years old with Graves' hyperthyroidism. Each CDR3 is given without its conserved first and last residue. Size is stated for part of the rows, as once, few or many counts, or as a class when the clone is expanded.

CDR3: ASRTTGTFGKLF; V: TRBV7-2; size: -; J: TRBJ1-4
CDR3: SARQGREQY; V: TRBV29-1; size: -; J: TRBJ2-7
CDR3: ATSDWVADRGDTGELF; V: TRBV24-1; size: few; J: TRBJ2-2
CDR3: ASTKDRYSNQPQH; V: TRBV12-3/TRBV12-4; size: few; J: TRBJ1-5
CDR3: ASRRLVQGLGYT; V: TRBV7-2; size: few; J: TRBJ1-2
CDR3: SAQRAWREKLF; V: TRBV29-1; size: few; J: TRBJ1-4
CDR3: ASSRPGQANYEQY; V: TRBV7-4; size: -; J: TRBJ2-7
CDR3: ASRERQGARSPLH; V: TRBV6-1; size: few; J: TRBJ1-6
CDR3: SASASDRGHGYT; V: TRBV20-1; size: -; J: TRBJ1-2
CDR3: AISESKPRGNQPQH; V: TRBV10-3; size: many; J: TRBJ1-5
CDR3: ASSMAKGASYGYT; V: TRBV19; size: -; J: TRBJ1-2
CDR3: ASSYGPTSTQAYEQY; V: TRBV10-3; size: -; J: TRBJ2-7
CDR3: SVWRGQGRQQETQY; V: TRBV29-1; size: once; J: TRBJ2-5
CDR3: SVETRETQH; V: TRBV29-1; size: few; J: TRBJ1-5
CDR3: ASSLDPVSSYEQY; V: TRBV2; size: once; J: TRBJ2-7
CDR3: ATSGAQDRGTGELF; V: TRBV24-1; size: -; J: TRBJ2-2
CDR3: ASSQVANQPQH; V: TRBV7-3; size: few; J: TRBJ1-5
CDR3: ATSSILSSGAGYT; V: TRBV15; size: -; J: TRBJ1-2
CDR3: ASSKGSSYNSPLH; V: TRBV19; size: -; J: TRBJ1-6
CDR3: SVVGASGETQY; V: TRBV29-1; size: many; J: TRBJ2-5
CDR3: ASVGPGGNQPQH; V: TRBV9; size: -; J: TRBJ1-5
CDR3: ASSSRDPLRSPLH; V: TRBV19; size: many; J: TRBJ1-6
CDR3: SARDLRQGLEAF; V: TRBV20-1; size: few; J: TRBJ1-1
CDR3: ASSQAATGLYEQY; V: TRBV7-9; size: few; J: TRBJ2-7
CDR3: ASSLADRGNFYGYT; V: TRBV2; size: once; J: TRBJ1-2
CDR3: ASTLLPGVDYGYT; V: TRBV7-8; size: many; J: TRBJ1-2
CDR3: ASLGQGGYGYT; V: TRBV5-5; size: -; J: TRBJ1-2
CDR3: ATHSFLGQPQH; V: TRBV2; size: many; J: TRBJ1-5
CDR3: SARANEGDRVNYGYT; V: TRBV20-1; size: -; J: TRBJ1-2
CDR3: ASSLVSEAF; V: TRBV7-2; size: many; J: TRBJ1-1
CDR3: ASTLTGDETQY; V: TRBV7-9; size: few; J: TRBJ2-5
CDR3: ASSIVPGTSYEQY; V: TRBV19; size: -; J: -
CDR3: ANSLQGSNSPLH; V: TRBV7-9; size: -; J: TRBJ1-6
CDR3: ATSDLRLRGLKQETQY; V: TRBV24-1; size: -; J: TRBJ2-5
CDR3: ASSGTNTEAF; V: TRBV12-5; size: -; J: TRBJ1-1
CDR3: ASSQVFPDLNTEAF; V: TRBV4-1; size: -; J: TRBJ1-1
CDR3: ASSLGLAVIYEQY; V: TRBV2; size: -; J: TRBJ2-7